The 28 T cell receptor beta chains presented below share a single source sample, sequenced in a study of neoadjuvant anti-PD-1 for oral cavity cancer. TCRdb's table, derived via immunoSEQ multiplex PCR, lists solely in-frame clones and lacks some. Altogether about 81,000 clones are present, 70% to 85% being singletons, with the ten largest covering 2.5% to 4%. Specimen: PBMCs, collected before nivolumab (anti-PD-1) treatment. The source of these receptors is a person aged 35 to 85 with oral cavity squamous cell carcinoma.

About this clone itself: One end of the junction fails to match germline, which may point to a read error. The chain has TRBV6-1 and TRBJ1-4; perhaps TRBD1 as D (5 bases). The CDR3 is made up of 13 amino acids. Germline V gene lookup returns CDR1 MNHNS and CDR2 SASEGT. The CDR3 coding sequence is TGTGCCAGCAGTTCAAGGGGTAATGAAAACCTGTTTTTT. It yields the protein CASSSRGNENLFF.

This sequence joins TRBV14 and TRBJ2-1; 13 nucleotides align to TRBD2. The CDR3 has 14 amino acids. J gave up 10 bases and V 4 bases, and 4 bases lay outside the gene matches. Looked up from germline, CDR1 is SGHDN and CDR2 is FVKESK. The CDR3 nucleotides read TGTGCCAGCAGCCCCGGACTAGCGGGGGTAGAGCAGTTCTTC. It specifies CASSPGLAGVEQFF.

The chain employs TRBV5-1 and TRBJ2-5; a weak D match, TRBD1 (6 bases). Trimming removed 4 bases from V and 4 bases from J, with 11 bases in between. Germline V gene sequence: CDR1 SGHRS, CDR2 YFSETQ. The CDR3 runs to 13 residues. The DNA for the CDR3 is TGCGCCAGCAGCCGGGACAAGCCAGAGACCCAGTACTTC. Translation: CASSRDKPETQYF.

CDR3 DNA sequence: TGCGCCAGCAGCTTGGTGGTGACTAGATACACCGGGGAGCTGTTTTTT. Protein sequence: CASSLVVTRYTGELFF. The chain uses TRBV5-1 and TRBJ2-2, with D possibly being TRBD2 (6 bases). V lost 0 bases and J lost 3, with 12 bases in between. The CDR3 runs to 16 residues. The germline V gene has CDR1 SGHRS and CDR2 YFSETQ.

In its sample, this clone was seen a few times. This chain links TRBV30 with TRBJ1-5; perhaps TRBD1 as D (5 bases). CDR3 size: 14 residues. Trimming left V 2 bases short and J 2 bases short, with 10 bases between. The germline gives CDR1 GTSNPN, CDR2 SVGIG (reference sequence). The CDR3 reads CAWSPQQGNQPQHF. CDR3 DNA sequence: TGTGCCTGGAGTCCCCAACAGGGCAATCAGCCCCAGCATTTT.

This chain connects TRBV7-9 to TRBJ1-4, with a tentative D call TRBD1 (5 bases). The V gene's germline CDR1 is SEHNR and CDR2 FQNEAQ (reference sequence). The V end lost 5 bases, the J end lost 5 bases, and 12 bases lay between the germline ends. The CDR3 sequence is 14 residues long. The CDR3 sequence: CASSVRDGNEKLFF. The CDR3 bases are TGTGCCAGCAGCGTCCGGGACGGGAATGAAAAACTGTTTTTT.

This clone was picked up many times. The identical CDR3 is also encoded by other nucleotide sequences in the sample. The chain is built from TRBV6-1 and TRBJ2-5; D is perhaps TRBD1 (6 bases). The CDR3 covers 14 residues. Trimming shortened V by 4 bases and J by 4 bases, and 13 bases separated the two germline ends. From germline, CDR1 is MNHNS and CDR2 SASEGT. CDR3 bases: TGTGCCAGCAGTGGGCTGGGGGCGGGAGAGACCCAGTACTTC. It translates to CASSGLGAGETQYF.

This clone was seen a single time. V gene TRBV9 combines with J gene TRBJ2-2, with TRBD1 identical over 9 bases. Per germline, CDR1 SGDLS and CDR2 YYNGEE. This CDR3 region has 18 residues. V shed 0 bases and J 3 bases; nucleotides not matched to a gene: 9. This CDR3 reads CASSVEQWDRDYTGELFF. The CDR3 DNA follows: TGTGCCAGCAGCGTAGAGCAGTGGGACAGGGACTACACCGGGGAGCTGTTTTTT.

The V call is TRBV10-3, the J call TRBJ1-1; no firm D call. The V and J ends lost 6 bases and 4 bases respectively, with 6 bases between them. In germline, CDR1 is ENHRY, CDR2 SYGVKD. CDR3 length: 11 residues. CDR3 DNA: TGTGCCATCAGGGAGGCCACTGAAGCTTTCTTT. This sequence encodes CAIREATEAFF.

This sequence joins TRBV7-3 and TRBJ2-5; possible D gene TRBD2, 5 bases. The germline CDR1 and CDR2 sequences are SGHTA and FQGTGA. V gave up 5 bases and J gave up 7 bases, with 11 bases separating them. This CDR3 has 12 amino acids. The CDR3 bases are TGTGCCAGCAGCCCCCGAGAGGGGACCCAGTACTTC. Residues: CASSPREGTQYF.

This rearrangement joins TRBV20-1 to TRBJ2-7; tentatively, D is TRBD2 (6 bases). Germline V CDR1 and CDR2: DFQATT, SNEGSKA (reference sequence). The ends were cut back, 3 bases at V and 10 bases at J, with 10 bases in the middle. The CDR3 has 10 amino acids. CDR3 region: CSARKEGQYF. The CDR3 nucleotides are TGCAGTGCTAGGAAGGAGGGCCAGTACTTC.

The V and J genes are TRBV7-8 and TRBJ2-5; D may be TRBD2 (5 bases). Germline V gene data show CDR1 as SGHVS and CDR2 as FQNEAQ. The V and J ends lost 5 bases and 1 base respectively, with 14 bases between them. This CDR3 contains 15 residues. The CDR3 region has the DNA TGTGCCAGCAGCCCGCGACTACCAAGCCAAGAGACCCAGTACTTC. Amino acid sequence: CASSPRLPSQETQYF.

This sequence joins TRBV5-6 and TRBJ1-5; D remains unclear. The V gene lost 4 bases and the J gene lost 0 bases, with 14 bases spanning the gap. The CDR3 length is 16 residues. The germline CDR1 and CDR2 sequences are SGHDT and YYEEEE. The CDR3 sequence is CASSTRESHSNQPQHF. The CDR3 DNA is TGTGCCAGCAGCACCCGGGAGTCCCATAGCAATCAGCCCCAGCATTTT.

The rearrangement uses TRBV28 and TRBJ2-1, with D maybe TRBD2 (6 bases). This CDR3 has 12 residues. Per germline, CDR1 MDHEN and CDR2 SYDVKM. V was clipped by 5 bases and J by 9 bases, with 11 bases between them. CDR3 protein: CASSTRRAEQFF. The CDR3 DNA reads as TGTGCCAGCAGTACCCGGAGGGCTGAGCAGTTCTTC.

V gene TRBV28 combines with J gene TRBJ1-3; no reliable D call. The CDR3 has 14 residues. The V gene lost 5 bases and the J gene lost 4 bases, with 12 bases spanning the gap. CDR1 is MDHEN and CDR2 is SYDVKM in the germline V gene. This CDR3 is CASSLIQGGNTIYF. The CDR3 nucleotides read TGTGCCAGCAGTCTTATCCAAGGGGGAAACACCATATATTTT.

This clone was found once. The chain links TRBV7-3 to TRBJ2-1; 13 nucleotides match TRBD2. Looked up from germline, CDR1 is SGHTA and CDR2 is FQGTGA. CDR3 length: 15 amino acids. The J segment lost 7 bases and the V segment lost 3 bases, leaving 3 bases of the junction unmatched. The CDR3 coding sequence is TGTGCCAGCAGCTTTGGACTAGCGGGAGTAAATGAGCAGTTCTTC. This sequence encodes CASSFGLAGVNEQFF.

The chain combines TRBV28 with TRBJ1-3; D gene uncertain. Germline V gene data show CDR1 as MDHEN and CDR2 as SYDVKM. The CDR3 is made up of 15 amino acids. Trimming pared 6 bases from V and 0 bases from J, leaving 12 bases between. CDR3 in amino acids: CASSPDTYSGNTIYF. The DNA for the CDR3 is TGTGCCAGCAGCCCCGACACTTACTCTGGAAACACCATATATTTT.

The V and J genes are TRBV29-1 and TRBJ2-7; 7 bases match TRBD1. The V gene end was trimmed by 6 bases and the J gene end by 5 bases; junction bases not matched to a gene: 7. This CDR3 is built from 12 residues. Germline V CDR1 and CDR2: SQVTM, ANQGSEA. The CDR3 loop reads CSVNDREHEQYF. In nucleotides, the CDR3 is TGCAGCGTCAACGACAGGGAGCACGAGCAGTACTTC.

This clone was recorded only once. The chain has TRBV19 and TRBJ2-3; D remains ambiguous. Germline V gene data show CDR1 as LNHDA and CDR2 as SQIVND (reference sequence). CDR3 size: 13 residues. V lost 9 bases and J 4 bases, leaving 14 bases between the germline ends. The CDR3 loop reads CASRPPAADTQYF. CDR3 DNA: TGTGCCAGCCGCCCCCCTGCAGCAGATACGCAGTATTTT.

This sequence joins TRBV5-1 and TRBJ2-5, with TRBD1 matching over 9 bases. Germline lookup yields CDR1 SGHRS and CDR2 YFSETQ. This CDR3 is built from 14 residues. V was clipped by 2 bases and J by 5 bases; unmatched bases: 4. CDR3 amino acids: CASSFTGGAETQYF. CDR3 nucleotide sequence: TGCGCCAGCAGCTTCACAGGGGGCGCGGAGACCCAGTACTTC.

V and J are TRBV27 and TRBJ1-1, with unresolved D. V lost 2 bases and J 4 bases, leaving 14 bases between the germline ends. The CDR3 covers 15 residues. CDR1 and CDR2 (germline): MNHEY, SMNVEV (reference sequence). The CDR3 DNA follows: TGTGCCAGCAGTTTAAAGCGGGGATCCGGCACTGAAGCTTTCTTT. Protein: CASSLKRGSGTEAFF.

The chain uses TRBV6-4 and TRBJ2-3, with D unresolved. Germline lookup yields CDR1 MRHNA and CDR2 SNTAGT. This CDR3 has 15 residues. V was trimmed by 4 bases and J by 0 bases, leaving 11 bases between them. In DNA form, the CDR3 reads TGTGCCAGCAGTGCAACTACCAGGAGCACAGATACGCAGTATTTT. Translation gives CASSATTRSTDTQYF.

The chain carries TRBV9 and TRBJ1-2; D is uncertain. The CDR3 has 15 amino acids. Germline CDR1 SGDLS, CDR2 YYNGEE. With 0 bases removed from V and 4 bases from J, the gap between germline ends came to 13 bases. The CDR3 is CASSVGASAGYGYTF. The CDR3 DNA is TGTGCCAGCAGCGTAGGGGCCTCGGCGGGCTATGGCTACACCTTC.

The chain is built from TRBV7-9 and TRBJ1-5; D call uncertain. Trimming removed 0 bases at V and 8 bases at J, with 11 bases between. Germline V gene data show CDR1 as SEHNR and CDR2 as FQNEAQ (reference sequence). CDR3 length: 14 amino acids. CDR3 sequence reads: CASSLAEALEPQHF. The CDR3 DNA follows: TGTGCCAGCAGCTTAGCGGAGGCATTGGAGCCCCAGCATTTT.

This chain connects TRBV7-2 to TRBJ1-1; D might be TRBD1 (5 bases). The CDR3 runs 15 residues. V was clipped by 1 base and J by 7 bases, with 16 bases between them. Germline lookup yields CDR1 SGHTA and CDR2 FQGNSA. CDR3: CASSLVTGVRSEAFF. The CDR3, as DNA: TGTGCCAGCAGCTTAGTGACGGGGGTCCGTAGTGAAGCTTTCTTT.

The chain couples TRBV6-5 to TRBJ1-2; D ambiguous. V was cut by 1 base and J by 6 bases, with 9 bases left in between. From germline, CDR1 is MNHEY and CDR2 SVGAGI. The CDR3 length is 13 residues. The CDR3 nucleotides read TGTGCCAGCAGTTACTACCGGACGGATGGCTACACCTTC. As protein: CASSYYRTDGYTF.

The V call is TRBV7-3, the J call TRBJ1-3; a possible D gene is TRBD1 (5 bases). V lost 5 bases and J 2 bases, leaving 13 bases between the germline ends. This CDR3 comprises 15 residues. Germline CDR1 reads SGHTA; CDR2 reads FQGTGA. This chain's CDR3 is CASSPSGDAGNTIYF. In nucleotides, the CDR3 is TGTGCCAGCAGCCCTTCGGGGGACGCTGGAAACACCATATATTTT.

In DNA form, the CDR3 reads TGTGCCAGCACCCCGGGCGGATCCCACTACGAGCAGTACTTC. Translating it yields CASTPGGSHYEQYF. V usage is TRBV14 and J usage is TRBJ2-7; the D is unclear. V was cut by 7 bases and J by 3 bases, with 16 bases left in between. The CDR3 covers 14 residues. The germline V gene encodes CDR1 SGHDN and CDR2 FVKESK.